Presented here are 7 T cell receptor beta chains from one specimen sequenced in a study of T cell repertoires in cytomegalovirus infection. TCRdb passed the reads through MiXCR, listing each CDR3 protein once. Of 350,000 to 550,000 distinct CDR3 sequences detected, roughly 30% appear once; the ten largest clones hold roughly an eighth. The sequenced material came from PBMCs. The receptors were gathered from a human donor in good health (CMV status not recorded). Some clones in this sample may be carry-over from other donors' samples.

This clonotype occurred many times. This chain uses TRBV7-2 with TRBJ1-5; D is uncertain. The CDR3 length is 15 residues. Germline V gene sequence: CDR1 SGHTA, CDR2 FQGNSA. The V end lost 1 base, the J end lost 0 bases, and 7 bases lay between the germline ends. CDR3 loop: CASSLVHLSNQPQHF. DNA for the CDR3: TGTGCCAGCAGCTTAGTTCACCTTAGCAATCAGCCCCAGCATTTT.

The sample holds a few counts of this clonotype. The genes are TRBV6-2 or TRBV6-3 and TRBJ2-4; TRBD1 matches at 11 bases. CDR3 length: 14 residues. V lost 2 bases to trimming and J lost 6 bases; unmatched junction nucleotides: 0. Germline CDR1 MNHEY, CDR2 SVGEGT. The CDR3 DNA reads TGTGCCAGCAGTTACGGGACAGGGGGAAACATTCAGTACTTC. It codes for CASSYGTGGNIQYF.

This clonotype was counted once. The chain uses TRBV20-1 and TRBJ2-3, with D unclear. The CDR3 contains 13 residues. Trimming removed 3 bases from V and 4 bases from J, with 11 bases in between. Germline V gene data show CDR1 as DFQATT and CDR2 as SNEGSKA (reference sequence). The CDR3 region is CSASVDGADTQYF. CDR3 bases: TGCAGTGCTAGCGTGGACGGTGCAGATACGCAGTATTTT.

This clonotype came up once. Being one base from a much bigger clone, this may be a read error. The chain combines TRBV7-2 with TRBJ2-3, with no clear D. Trimming took off 5 bases at V and 9 bases at J, with 21 bases between the two ends. Germline loops: CDR1 SGHTA, CDR2 FQGNSA. The CDR3 extends over 15 amino acids. The CDR3 loop is CASSHLLSGTGTQYF. The CDR3 DNA reads as TGTGCCAGCAGCCACCTCCTCTCGGGCACTGGGACGCAGTATTTT.

The gene calls are TRBV6-1 and TRBJ1-4; no clear D. The CDR3 extends over 15 amino acids. V lost 3 bases and J 3 bases, leaving 11 bases between the germline ends. CDR1 and CDR2 from the germline V gene are MNHNS and SASEGT. The CDR3 here is CASSDKGSANEKLFF. DNA of the CDR3: TGTGCCAGCAGTGACAAGGGATCGGCTAATGAAAAACTGTTTTTT.

The sample holds a few counts of this clonotype. CDR3 protein: CASSQDSGGSNTGELFF. The CDR3 region has the DNA TGCGCCAGCAGCCAAGACAGCGGGGGATCGAACACCGGGGAGCTGTTTTTT. The rearrangement uses TRBV4-3 and TRBJ2-2; TRBD2 aligns across 8 bases. CDR1 LGHNA and CDR2 YSLEER come from the germline V gene. Trimming took 0 bases from V and 0 from J; bases not matched to a gene: 3. The length of the CDR3 is 17 residues.

The chain carries TRBV15 and TRBJ1-1; a weak D match, TRBD1 (5 bases). Looked up from germline, CDR1 is LNHNV and CDR2 is YYDKDF (reference sequence). Trimming pared 1 base from V and 0 bases from J, leaving 9 bases between. CDR3 size: 15 residues. CDR3 in DNA: TGTGCCACCAGCAGAGCGGGACTCTTGAACACTGAAGCTTTCTTT. Amino acid sequence: CATSRAGLLNTEAFF.